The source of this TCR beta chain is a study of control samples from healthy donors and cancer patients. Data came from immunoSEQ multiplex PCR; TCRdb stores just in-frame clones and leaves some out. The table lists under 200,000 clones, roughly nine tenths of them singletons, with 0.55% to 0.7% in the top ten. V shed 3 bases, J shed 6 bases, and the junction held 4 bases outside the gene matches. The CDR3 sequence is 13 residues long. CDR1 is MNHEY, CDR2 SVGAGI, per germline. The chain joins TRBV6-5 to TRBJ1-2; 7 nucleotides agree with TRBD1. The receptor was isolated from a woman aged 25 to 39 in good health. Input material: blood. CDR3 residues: CASSYDRVDGYTF. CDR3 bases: TGTGCCAGCAGTTATGACAGGGTCGATGGCTACACCTTC.